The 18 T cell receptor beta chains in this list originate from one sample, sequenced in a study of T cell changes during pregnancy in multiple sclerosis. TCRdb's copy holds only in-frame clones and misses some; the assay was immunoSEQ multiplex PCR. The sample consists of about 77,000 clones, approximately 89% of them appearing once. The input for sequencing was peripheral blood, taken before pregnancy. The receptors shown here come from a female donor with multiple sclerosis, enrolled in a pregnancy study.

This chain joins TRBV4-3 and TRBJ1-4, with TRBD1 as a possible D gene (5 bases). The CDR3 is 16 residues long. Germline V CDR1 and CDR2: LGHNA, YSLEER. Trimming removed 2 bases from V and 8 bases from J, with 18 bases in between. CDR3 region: CASSQSPGEVREKLFF. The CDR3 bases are TGCGCCAGCAGCCAAAGTCCGGGGGAGGTGCGAGAAAAACTGTTTTTT.

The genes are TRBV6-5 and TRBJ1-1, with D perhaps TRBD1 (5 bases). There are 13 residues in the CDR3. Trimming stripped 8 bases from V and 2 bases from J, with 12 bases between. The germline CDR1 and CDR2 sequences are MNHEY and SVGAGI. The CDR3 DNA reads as TGTGCCAGCGGGCAGGGCCTCAACACTGAAGCTTTCTTT. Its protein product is CASGQGLNTEAFF.

The CDR3 sequence is CAWSVVGDYGYTF. The DNA for the CDR3 is TGTGCCTGGAGTGTAGTAGGGGACTATGGCTACACCTTC. The chain uses TRBV30 and TRBJ1-2, with TRBD1 as a possible D gene (5 bases). Trimming removed 0 bases at V and 3 bases at J, with 8 bases between. The V gene's germline CDR1 is GTSNPN and CDR2 SVGIG (reference sequence). The CDR3 extends over 13 amino acids.

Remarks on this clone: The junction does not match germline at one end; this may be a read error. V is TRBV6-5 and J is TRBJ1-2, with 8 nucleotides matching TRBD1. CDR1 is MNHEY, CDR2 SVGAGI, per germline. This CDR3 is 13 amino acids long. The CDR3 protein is CASSYGASGGVAF. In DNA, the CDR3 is TGTGCCAGCAGTTACGGGGCCTCAGGGGGCGTAGCCTTC.

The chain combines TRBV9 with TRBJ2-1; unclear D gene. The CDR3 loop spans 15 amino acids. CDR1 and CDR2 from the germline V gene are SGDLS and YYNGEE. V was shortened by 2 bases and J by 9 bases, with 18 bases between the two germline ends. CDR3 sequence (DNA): TGTGCCAGCAGCGTGGGTGGTAGCCCTTATGGTGAGCAGTTCTTC. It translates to CASSVGGSPYGEQFF. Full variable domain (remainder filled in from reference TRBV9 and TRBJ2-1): DSGVTQTPKHLITATGQRVTLRCSPRSGDLSVYWYQQSLDQGLQFLIQYYNGEERAKGNILERFSAQQFPDLHSELNLSSLELGDSALYFCASSVGGSPYGEQFFGPGTRLTVL.

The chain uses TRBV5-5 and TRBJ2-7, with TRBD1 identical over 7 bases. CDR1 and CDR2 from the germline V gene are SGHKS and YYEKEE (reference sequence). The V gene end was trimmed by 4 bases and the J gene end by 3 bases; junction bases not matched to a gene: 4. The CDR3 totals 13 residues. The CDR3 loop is CASSRDRHYEQYF. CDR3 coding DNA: TGTGCCAGCAGCCGGGACAGACACTACGAGCAGTACTTC.

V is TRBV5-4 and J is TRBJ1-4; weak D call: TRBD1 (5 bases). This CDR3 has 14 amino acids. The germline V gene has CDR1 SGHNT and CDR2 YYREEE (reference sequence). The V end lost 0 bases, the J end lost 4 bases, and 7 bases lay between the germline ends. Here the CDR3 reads CASSLGGLNEKLFF. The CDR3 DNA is TGTGCCAGCAGCTTGGGGGGCCTTAATGAAAAACTGTTTTTT.

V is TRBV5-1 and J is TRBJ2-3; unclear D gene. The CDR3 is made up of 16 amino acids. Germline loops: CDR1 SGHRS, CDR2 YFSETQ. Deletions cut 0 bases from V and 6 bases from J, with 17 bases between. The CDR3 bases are TGCGCCAGCAGCTTGGCCGTGGGCGCAGGTTTGGATACGCAGTATTTT. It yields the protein CASSLAVGAGLDTQYF.

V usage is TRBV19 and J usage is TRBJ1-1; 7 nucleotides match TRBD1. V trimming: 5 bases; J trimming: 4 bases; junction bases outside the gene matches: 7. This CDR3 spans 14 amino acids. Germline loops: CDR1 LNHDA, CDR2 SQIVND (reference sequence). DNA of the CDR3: TGTGCCAGTAGTCAGAGGGGGCTGGGCACTGAAGCTTTCTTT. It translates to CASSQRGLGTEAFF.

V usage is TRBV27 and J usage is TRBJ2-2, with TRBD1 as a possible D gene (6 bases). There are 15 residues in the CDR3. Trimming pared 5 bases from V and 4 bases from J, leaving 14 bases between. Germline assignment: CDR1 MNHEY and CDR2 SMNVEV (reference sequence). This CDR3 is CASSDATGGTGELFF. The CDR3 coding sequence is TGTGCCAGCAGTGATGCGACAGGCGGCACCGGGGAGCTGTTTTTT.

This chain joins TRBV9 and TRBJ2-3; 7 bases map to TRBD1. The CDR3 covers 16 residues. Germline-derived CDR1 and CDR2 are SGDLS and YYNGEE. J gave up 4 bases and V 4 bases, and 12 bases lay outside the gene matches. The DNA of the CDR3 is TGTGCCAGCAGCCCTAGAGGGGGCGCAGGGGCAGATACGCAGTATTTT. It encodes CASSPRGGAGADTQYF.

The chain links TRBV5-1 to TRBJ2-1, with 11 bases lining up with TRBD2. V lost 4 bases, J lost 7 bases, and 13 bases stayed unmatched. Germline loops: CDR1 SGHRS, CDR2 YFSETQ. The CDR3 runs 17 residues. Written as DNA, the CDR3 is TGCGCCAGCAGCCCACCGCTACTAGCGGGGGTTGAGAATGAGCAGTTCTTC. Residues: CASSPPLLAGVENEQFF.

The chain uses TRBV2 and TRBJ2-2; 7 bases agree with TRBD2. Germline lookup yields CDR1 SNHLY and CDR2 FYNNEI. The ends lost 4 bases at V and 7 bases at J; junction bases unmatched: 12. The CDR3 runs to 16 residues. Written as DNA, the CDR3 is TGTGCCAGCAGTGCAATACGAGCGGGACGGGGCGGGGAGCTGTTTTTT. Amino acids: CASSAIRAGRGGELFF.

CDR3 DNA: TGTGCCAGCAGCCACGGGGGGGAAACCTACGAGCAGTACTTC. It translates to CASSHGGETYEQYF. This chain uses TRBV6-6 with TRBJ2-7; 8 bases map to TRBD2. The CDR3 is made up of 14 amino acids. Germline V gives CDR1 MNHNY, CDR2 SVGAGI (reference sequence). V shed 6 bases, J shed 2 bases, and the junction held 6 bases outside the gene matches.

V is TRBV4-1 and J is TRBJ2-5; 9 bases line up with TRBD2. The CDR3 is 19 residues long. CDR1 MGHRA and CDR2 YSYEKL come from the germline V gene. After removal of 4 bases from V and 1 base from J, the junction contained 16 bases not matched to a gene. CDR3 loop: CASSPLGASGEGFQETQYF. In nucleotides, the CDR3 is TGCGCCAGCAGCCCCCTCGGGGCTAGCGGGGAGGGGTTCCAAGAGACCCAGTACTTC.

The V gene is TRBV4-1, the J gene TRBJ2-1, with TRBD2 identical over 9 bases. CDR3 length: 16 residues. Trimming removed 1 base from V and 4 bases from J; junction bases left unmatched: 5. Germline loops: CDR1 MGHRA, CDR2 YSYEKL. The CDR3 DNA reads TGCGCCAGCAGCCAAGTAGGTAGCGGGGGATACAATGAGCAGTTCTTC. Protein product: CASSQVGSGGYNEQFF.

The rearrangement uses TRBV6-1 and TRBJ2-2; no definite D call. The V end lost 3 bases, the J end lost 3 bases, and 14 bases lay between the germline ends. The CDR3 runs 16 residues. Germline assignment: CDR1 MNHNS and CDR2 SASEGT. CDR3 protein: CASSDQRKDDTGELFF. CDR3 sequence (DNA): TGTGCCAGCAGTGATCAGAGGAAGGATGACACCGGGGAGCTGTTTTTT.

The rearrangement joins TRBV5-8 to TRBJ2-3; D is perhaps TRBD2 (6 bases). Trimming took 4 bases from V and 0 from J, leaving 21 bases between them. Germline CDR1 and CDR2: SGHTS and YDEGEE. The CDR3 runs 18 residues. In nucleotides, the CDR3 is TGTGCCAGCAGCCAGACCAGGAGGGCGGAAACTAGCACAGATACGCAGTATTTT. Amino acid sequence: CASSQTRRAETSTDTQYF.